This T cell receptor (beta chain) derives from a study of T cell responses to AZD1222 COVID-19 vaccine (TCRdb year 2021). In the study overall: AZD1222 recipients given second doses at about 4 weeks or at about 12 weeks were pooled, since spike-specific TCR depth and breadth were not found to differ between the two schedules. TCR sequencing was performed for roughly 240 trial participants, of whom about 200 were given two doses of AZD1222 and 26 were given two doses of MenACWY control vaccine. Trial participants were enrolled by age into 18-55, 56-69 and 70-plus year subgroups, with 148, 28 and 57 TCR-sequenced participants respectively.

The CDR3 regions of human TCRbeta chains were subjected to immunosequencing. The study's processing was this. TCRs in the repertoires were matched against a reference library of SARS-CoV-2-specific TCRs that had been generated with the MIRA antigen-specificity platform. Breadth meant the fraction of unique TCRs that were SARS-CoV-2-associated, whereas depth meant the fraction of total T cells that were SARS-CoV-2-associated. Using the MIRA data, every spike-specific TCR was mapped to the spike region that the TCR reacted to and assigned to either a CD4 or a CD8 class. Log10-transformed breadth and depth values were compared by one-way ANOVA with Sidak's multiple comparisons tests. TCRdb stores this immuneACCESS table with in-frame sequences only. Part of the clones is absent; in the studies checked, under half of the shortfall reflects unresolved V genes, and no reason is known for the rest. The V and J calls and clone size come from that table; D and trimming were worked out from the DNA. The sample records more than 100,000 clones, around 87% of which are singletons. The top ten constitute 1.3% to 1.5% of the sample.

Results and caveats for the whole study, not just this receptor: A significant rise in spike-specific TCR breadth and depth was observed after two AZD1222 doses relative to day 0 and relative to MenACWY recipients. The vaccine-associated CD4 TCRs covered the entire spike protein, and the dominant responses fell in regions 160-218 and 743-854. Because no day 14 peak-response samples were available, the repertoires could be characterized only after the peak T cell response. Most participants were white British and females outnumbered males, and the authors suggested that clonal diversity may have been underestimated. The 56-69-year group was small, and its depth increase did not reach significance, likely because of low power. Conclusions about previously exposed vaccinees were limited because only six or seven AZD1222 recipients were SARS-CoV-2 seropositive at baseline. Nearly half of unique spike-specific TCRs reportedly recognized epitopes outside regions mutated in the B.1.351 and B.1.1.7 variants.

Reading the label with the study, this specimen's time point is: baseline before first vaccination. The vaccinee samples were drawn from two UK trials, COV001 and COV002, one of which was a single-blind randomized controlled phase 2/3 trial testing AZD1222 (ChAdOx1 nCoV-19) in healthy adults. For TCRbeta chain sequencing, PBMC samples were collected from trial participants at day 0 and at day 28 after the second dose. V ends up 3 bases short and J 8 bases short, with an unmatched junction base count of 10. From the cysteine through the phenylalanine, the CDR3 covers 15 amino acids. Only the CDR3 region is kept as DNA, spanning 45 bases read in frame from base 1. The germline V gene gives CDR1 as MNHEY and CDR2 as SVGAGI. This clone came up a few times. Its antigen remains unidentified. The record has no base qualities; no much larger clone is one base away.

Here the sequenced sample was peripheral blood, taken on day 0 of AZD1222 vaccination. This clonotype was sampled from an adult in good health. This receptor chain uses TRBV6-5 and TRBJ2-1; TRBD1 matches 7 bases in the middle. The nucleotides read TGTGCCAGCAGTTATGGGACAGCGCCTGAGGATGAGCAGTTCTTC. Its coded protein is CASSYGTAPEDEQFF.